This T cell receptor beta chain comes out of a study of blood T cell repertoires in COVID-19. Study-wide background: Donors in the United States, Italy and Spain gave samples during acute or convalescent COVID-19. PBMCs, B-cell-depleted T cells, or T cells were the source of the cDNA or gDNA that made up the material.

V was clipped by 4 bases and J by 2 bases; unmatched bases: 12. This CDR3 spans 18 amino acids. CDR1 MNHGY and CDR2 SAAAGT come from the germline V gene. Sequencing used immunoSEQ multiplex PCR; TCRdb keeps in-frame clones, though not all of them. The data hold 150,000 to 200,000 clones, with around 86% observed a single time. Cohort placement rested on clinical history that participants reported themselves. Symptom resolution, clearance, or two negative PCRs marked the recovered donors of Cohort 3. Sequencing input: PBMCs or T cells enriched from blood (not recorded which). The V gene is TRBV6-8, the J gene TRBJ2-7, with 12 positions matching TRBD1. This TCR came from a woman in her twenties or thirties who had recovered from COVID-19. The CDR3 spells CASSLTGTGGCLAYEQYF. DNA of the CDR3: TGTGCCAGCAGTTTAACCGGGACAGGGGGCTGTTTGGCCTACGAGCAGTACTTC.